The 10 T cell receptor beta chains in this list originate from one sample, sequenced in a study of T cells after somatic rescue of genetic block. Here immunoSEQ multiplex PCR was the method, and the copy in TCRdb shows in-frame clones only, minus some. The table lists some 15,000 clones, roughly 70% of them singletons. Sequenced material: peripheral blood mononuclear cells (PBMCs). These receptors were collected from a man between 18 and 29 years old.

The DNA of the CDR3 is TGTGCCTCCCGAAGGGGGACAGGGGGTAATCAGCCCCAGCATTTT. Its protein product is CASRRGTGGNQPQHF. The V and J genes are TRBV27 and TRBJ1-5, with 11 bases that match TRBD1. The CDR3 is 15 amino acids. J was trimmed by 4 bases and V by 11 bases; bases with no gene match: 10. CDR1 is MNHEY, CDR2 SMNVEV, per germline (reference sequence).

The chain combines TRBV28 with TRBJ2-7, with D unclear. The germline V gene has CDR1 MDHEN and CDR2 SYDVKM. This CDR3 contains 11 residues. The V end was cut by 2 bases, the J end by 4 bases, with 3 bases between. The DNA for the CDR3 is TGTGCCAGCAGTTTAAGGTACGAGCAGTACTTC. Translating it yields CASSLRYEQYF.

The CDR3 DNA sequence: TGCGCCAGCAGTCAGGAGGACGAAAAACTGTTTTTT. Translating gives CASSQEDEKLFF. The gene calls are TRBV23-1 and TRBJ1-4; no reliable D call. TRBV23-1 is labeled an ORF, and its function is uncertain. Trimming removed 3 bases from V and 8 bases from J, with 7 bases in between. The CDR3 has 12 residues.

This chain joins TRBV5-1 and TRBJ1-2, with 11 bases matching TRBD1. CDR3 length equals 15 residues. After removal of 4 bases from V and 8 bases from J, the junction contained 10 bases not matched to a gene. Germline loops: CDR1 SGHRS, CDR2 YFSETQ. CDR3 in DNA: TGCGCCAGCAGCCTAGATTGGGGGACAGGGGGAGGCTACACCTTC. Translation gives CASSLDWGTGGGYTF. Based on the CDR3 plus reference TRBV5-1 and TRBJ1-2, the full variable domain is KAGVTQTPRYLIKTRGQQVTLSCSPISGHRSVSWYQQTPGQGLQFLFEYFSETQRNKGNFPGRFSGRQFSNSRSEMNVSTLELGDSALYLCASSLDWGTGGGYTFGSGTRLTVV.

In nucleotides, the CDR3 is TGTGCCAGCAGCTTCGACAAGGTGGGGGACATTCAGTACTTC. Residues: CASSFDKVGDIQYF. This rearrangement joins TRBV7-2 to TRBJ2-4; either TRBD1 or TRBD2 may supply D (5 bases each). The V and J ends lost 3 bases and 8 bases respectively, with 14 bases between them. Germline V CDR1 and CDR2: SGHTA, FQGNSA. The CDR3 length is 14 residues.

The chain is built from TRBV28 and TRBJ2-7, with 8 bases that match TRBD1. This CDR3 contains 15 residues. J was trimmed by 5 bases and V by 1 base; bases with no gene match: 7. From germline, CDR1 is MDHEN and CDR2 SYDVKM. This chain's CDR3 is CASSLSGRGRNEQYF. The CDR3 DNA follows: TGTGCCAGCAGTTTATCAGGCAGGGGGCGGAACGAGCAGTACTTC. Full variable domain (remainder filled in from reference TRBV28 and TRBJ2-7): DVKVTQSSRYLVKRTGEKVFLECVQDMDHENMFWYRQDPGLGLRLIYFSYDVKMKEKGDIPEGYSVSREKKERFSLILESASTNQTSMYLCASSLSGRGRNEQYFGPGTRLTVT.

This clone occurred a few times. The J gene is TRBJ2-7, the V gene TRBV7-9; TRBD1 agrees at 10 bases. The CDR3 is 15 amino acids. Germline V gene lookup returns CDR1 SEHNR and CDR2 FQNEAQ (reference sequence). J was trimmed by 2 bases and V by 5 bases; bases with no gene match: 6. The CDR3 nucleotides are TGTGCCAGCAGCCCATCCGGGACAGGGGCCTACGAGCAGTACTTC. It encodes CASSPSGTGAYEQYF.

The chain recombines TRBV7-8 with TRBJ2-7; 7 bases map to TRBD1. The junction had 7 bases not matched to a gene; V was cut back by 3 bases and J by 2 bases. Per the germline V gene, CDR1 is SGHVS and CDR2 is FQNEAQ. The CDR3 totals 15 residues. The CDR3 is CASSFRGQLTYEQYF. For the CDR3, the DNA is TGTGCCAGCAGCTTCCGGGGACAGCTTACCTACGAGCAGTACTTC.

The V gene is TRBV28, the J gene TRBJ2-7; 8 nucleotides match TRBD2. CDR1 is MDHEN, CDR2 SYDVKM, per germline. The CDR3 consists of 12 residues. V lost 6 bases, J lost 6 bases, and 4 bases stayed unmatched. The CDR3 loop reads CASREAGGEQYF. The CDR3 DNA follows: TGTGCCAGCAGGGAGGCGGGAGGCGAGCAGTACTTC.

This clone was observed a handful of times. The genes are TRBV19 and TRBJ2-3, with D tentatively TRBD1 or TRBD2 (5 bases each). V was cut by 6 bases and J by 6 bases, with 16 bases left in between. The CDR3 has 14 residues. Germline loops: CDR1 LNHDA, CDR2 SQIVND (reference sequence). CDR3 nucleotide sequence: TGTGCCAGTAGACTCGGGACCGCGCTTGATACGCAGTATTTT. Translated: CASRLGTALDTQYF.